Following are 15 T cell receptor beta chains from one sample sequenced in a study of regulatory T cells in long-lasting Graves disease. As to time point: newly diagnosed GD, antithyroid drugs for less than 3 months. The TCR library was made from RNA extracted from PBMCs. Both iRepertoire HTBI primers and Arm-PCR of CDR3 regions were used to build the TCR beta libraries. TCRdb fed the multiplex PCR reads into MiXCR, producing one record per CDR3 protein. The sample carries over 200,000 distinct CDR3 sequences, about 17% recorded once. The sample was also reused in another study, on T cells in Graves' hyperthyroidism and ophthalmopathy.

Sequencing was performed on peripheral blood mononuclear cells (PBMCs), taken at new diagnosis, from a patient treated with antithyroid drugs. The receptors derive from a woman aged 25 to 39 with Graves disease.

This clonotype was detected many times. The rearrangement uses TRBV5-1 and TRBJ1-1; D is perhaps TRBD1 (5 bases). Germline loops: CDR1 SGHRS, CDR2 YFSETQ. V gave up 0 bases and J gave up 8 bases, with 11 bases separating them. This CDR3 is built from 13 residues. The DNA for the CDR3 is TGCGCCAGCAGCTTGGGGCAGGGAATGGAAGCTTTCTTT. Its translation is CASSLGQGMEAFF.

This clonotype was detected ten times or more. The V and J genes are TRBV20-1 and TRBJ1-2; D unclear. V lost 2 bases, J lost 2 bases, and 15 bases lay in between. This CDR3 comprises 15 residues. Germline-derived CDR1 and CDR2 are DFQATT and SNEGSKA (reference sequence). In nucleotides, the CDR3 is TGCAGTGCTAGACCCCGGACGGCTTCAAACTATGGCTACACCTTC. Encoded protein: CSARPRTASNYGYTF.

This clonotype has at least ten counts. The junction does not match germline at one end; this may be a read error. The chain has TRBV18 and TRBJ2-2; TRBD1 aligns across 8 bases. CDR1 KGHSH and CDR2 LQKENI come from the germline V gene. CDR3 length: 15 amino acids. CDR3 region: CASSPQGANTGELFF. As DNA, the CDR3 is TGTGCCAGCTCACCGCAGGGGGCGAATACCGGGGAGCTGTTTTTT.

Many counts were recorded for this clonotype. The V gene is TRBV4-1, the J gene TRBJ2-1, with 11 positions matching TRBD2. The CDR3 runs 15 residues. V shed 1 base and J 7 bases; nucleotides not matched to a gene: 3. In germline, CDR1 is MGHRA, CDR2 YSYEKL. CDR3 DNA: TGCGCCAGCAGCCAAGGCTTAGCGGGGGGGAATGAGCAGTTCTTC. Protein product: CASSQGLAGGNEQFF.

This clonotype was observed many times. This chain uses TRBV5-1 with TRBJ1-2, with D unclear. The germline gives CDR1 SGHRS, CDR2 YFSETQ. V was clipped by 5 bases and J by 1 base, with 6 bases between them. The CDR3 covers 12 residues. The CDR3 here is CASSPYNYGYTF. As DNA, the CDR3 is TGCGCCAGCAGTCCCTATAACTATGGCTACACCTTC.

This clonotype occurred many times. The chain recombines TRBV7-2 with TRBJ1-5; D unresolved. Per germline, CDR1 SGHTA and CDR2 FQGNSA. Trimming took 3 bases from V and 1 from J, leaving 4 bases between them. The CDR3 is made up of 13 amino acids. The chain's CDR3 is CASSFNSNQPQHF. For the CDR3, the DNA is TGTGCCAGCAGCTTTAACAGCAATCAGCCCCAGCATTTT. The entire variable domain, with the rest obtained from reference TRBV7-2 and TRBJ1-5, is as follows: GAGVSQSPSNKVTEKGKDVELRCDPISGHTALYWYRQSLGQGLEFLIYFQGNSAPDKSGLPSDRFSAERTGGSVSTLTIQRTQQEDSAVYLCASSFNSNQPQHFGDGTRLSIL.

This clonotype was observed many times. This chain joins TRBV27 and TRBJ2-1; 8 nucleotides line up with TRBD2. The V segment lost 4 bases and the J segment 4 bases; nucleotides outside the gene matches: 9. CDR3 length equals 16 residues. Germline CDR1 and CDR2: MNHEY and SMNVEV (reference sequence). CDR3 loop: CASSSFSGGTYNEQFF. The CDR3 coding sequence is TGTGCCAGCAGTTCCTTTTCGGGGGGGACATACAATGAGCAGTTCTTC.

V and J are TRBV20-1 and TRBJ1-2; D might be TRBD1 (5 bases). The germline CDR1 and CDR2 sequences are DFQATT and SNEGSKA (reference sequence). The CDR3 has 13 amino acids. Trimming took 5 bases from V and 0 from J, leaving 10 bases between them. The CDR3 DNA follows: TGCAGTGCTGGCGGGGGAGCTAACTATGGCTACACCTTC. Protein product: CSAGGGANYGYTF.

This clonotype has at least ten counts. The genes are TRBV5-1 and TRBJ2-5, with a weak D call TRBD2 (5 bases). The CDR3 length is 14 residues. Trimming took off 5 bases at V and 1 base at J, with 12 bases between the two ends. Germline CDR1 and CDR2: SGHRS and YFSETQ. The CDR3: CASSVGEGQETQYF. CDR3 DNA: TGCGCCAGCAGTGTGGGCGAGGGCCAAGAGACCCAGTACTTC.

This clonotype was recorded many times. The rearrangement uses TRBV5-1 and TRBJ2-3, with TRBD2 identical over 7 bases. V dropped 4 bases and J dropped 2; count of bases not matched to a gene: 4. Germline values: CDR1 SGHRS, CDR2 YFSETQ. This CDR3 has 14 amino acids. This chain's CDR3 is CASSPTSATDTQYF. The DNA for the CDR3 is TGCGCCAGCAGCCCCACTAGCGCCACAGATACGCAGTATTTT.

There are many counts of this clonotype. This CDR3 is CSARDLGGENTGELFF. CDR3 bases: TGCAGTGCTAGGGATTTGGGTGGGGAGAACACCGGGGAGCTGTTTTTT. The chain links TRBV20-1 to TRBJ2-2; unclear D gene. The V and J ends lost 3 bases and 1 base respectively, with 15 bases between them. CDR3 length: 16 residues. Germline V gives CDR1 DFQATT, CDR2 SNEGSKA (reference sequence).

This clonotype was counted many times. This chain links TRBV2 with TRBJ2-3, with TRBD2 as a possible D gene (7 bases). The V end was cut by 6 bases, the J end by 1 base, with 14 bases between. This CDR3 region has 15 residues. Germline values: CDR1 SNHLY, CDR2 FYNNEI. The CDR3 sequence: CASRDAGAGTDTQYF. CDR3 bases: TGTGCCAGCAGAGATGCGGGGGCAGGCACAGATACGCAGTATTTT. Full variable domain (rest looked up from reference TRBV2 and TRBJ2-3): EPEVTQTPSHQVTQMGQEVILRCVPISNHLYFYWYRQILGQKVEFLVSFYNNEISEKSEIFDDQFSVERPDGSNFTLKIRSTKLEDSAMYFCASRDAGAGTDTQYFGPGTRLTVL.

This clonotype showed up many times. The V gene is TRBV20-1, the J gene TRBJ1-6; TRBD1 matches 7 bases. The germline gives CDR1 DFQATT, CDR2 SNEGSKA (reference sequence). The CDR3 consists of 15 residues. Unmatched junction bases numbered 11, after V lost 1 base and J lost 11 bases. The CDR3 spells CSARVRDRQLAPLHF. In DNA form, the CDR3 reads TGCAGTGCTAGAGTACGGGACAGACAATTAGCACCCCTCCACTTT.

This clonotype was counted many times. This rearrangement joins TRBV20-1 to TRBJ1-4, with 10 bases matching TRBD1. The V and J ends lost 3 bases and 7 bases, in that order; junction bases with no gene match: 5. This CDR3 contains 14 residues. CDR1 and CDR2 from the germline V gene are DFQATT and SNEGSKA (reference sequence). CDR3 in amino acids: CSARTGGESEKLFF. CDR3 in DNA: TGCAGTGCTAGGACAGGGGGCGAGAGTGAAAAACTGTTTTTT.

This clonotype has a count of ten or more. The V call is TRBV7-9, the J call TRBJ2-1; D is unresolved. Trimming removed 5 bases from V and 2 bases from J, with 7 bases in between. In germline, CDR1 is SEHNR, CDR2 FQNEAQ (reference sequence). The CDR3 is 13 residues long. The CDR3 DNA follows: TGTGCCAGCAGCCCCGGACCCTACAATGAGCAGTTCTTC. This translates into CASSPGPYNEQFF.